This passage covers 13 T cell receptor beta chains from one sample sequenced in a study of human T cells and chemical hapten exposure. Via MiXCR, TCRdb re-called the RACE reads, giving one row per CDR3 protein. The sample yields 380,000 or so distinct CDR3 sequences, approximately 5.8% seen once. The time point denotes: pre-sensitization, week 0. Regarding treatment: therapeutic diphenylcyclopropenone sensitization with weekly scalp DPC. The material sequenced was whole blood, taken in connection with sensitization to the hapten diphenylcyclopropenone (DPC). The receptors were sampled from a woman younger than 35 with alopecia areata. Some clones in this sample may be carry-over from other donors' samples.

V and J are TRBV10-3 and TRBJ2-6; 11 nucleotides match TRBD1. This CDR3 spans 18 amino acids. V was clipped by 0 bases and J by 4 bases; unmatched bases: 5. Germline CDR1 is ENHRY and CDR2 is SYGVKD. The CDR3 DNA is TGTGCCATCAGTGAGTCGCGGACAGGGGGCTACGGGGCCAACGTCCTGACTTTC. Its protein is CAISESRTGGYGANVLTF.

This clonotype turned up a few times. This chain connects TRBV4-2 to TRBJ2-1, with TRBD2 matching over 11 bases. Per the germline V gene, CDR1 is LGHNA and CDR2 is YNFKEQ. The V gene end was trimmed by 4 bases and the J gene end by 5 bases; junction bases not matched to a gene: 10. The length of the CDR3 is 17 residues. The CDR3 DNA is TGTGCCAGCAGCCCACTTCTAGCGGGGGGTAGGAACAATGAGCAGTTCTTC. Translation: CASSPLLAGGRNNEQFF.

This clonotype was detected only a few times. The rearrangement uses TRBV5-6 and TRBJ2-5; D not resolved. This CDR3 has 13 amino acids. Germline V gene sequence: CDR1 SGHDT, CDR2 YYEEEE. V lost 4 bases and J 3 bases, leaving 10 bases between the germline ends. In nucleotides, the CDR3 is TGTGCCAGCAGCCCCAGCCCGGAAGAGACCCAGTACTTC. As protein: CASSPSPEETQYF.

V is TRBV12-3 or TRBV12-4 and J is TRBJ2-3; D is uncertain. The CDR3 is 15 residues long. Trimming left V 6 bases short and J 2 bases short, with 15 bases between. The CDR3: CASSPSPKDTDTQYF. The CDR3, as DNA: TGTGCCAGCAGCCCATCTCCCAAAGACACAGATACGCAGTATTTT.

As to this clonotype: Given a much more abundant clone one base away, this may be a read error. The chain couples TRBV21-1 to TRBJ2-3; the DNA was not compared with TRBD1, the D call given in the table. TRBV21-1 has pseudogene status. This CDR3 comprises 14 residues. The CDR3 sequence is CASRPGPRTDTQFF. For the CDR3, the DNA is TGTGCCAGCAGACCGGGGCCGCGCACAGATACGCAGTTTTTT.

This clonotype came up a few times. The chain joins TRBV20-1 to TRBJ1-1; D might be TRBD1 (5 bases). This CDR3 has 13 amino acids. The V and J ends lost 5 bases and 3 bases respectively, with 13 bases between them. Germline loops: CDR1 DFQATT, CDR2 SNEGSKA (reference sequence). CDR3 coding DNA: TGCAGTGCTGATCTACAAGGGGACACTGAAGCTTTCTTT. Translation gives CSADLQGDTEAFF.

The chain couples TRBV7-2 to TRBJ2-7, with D hard to call. V was pared by 0 bases and J by 6 bases, with 9 bases between. The CDR3 extends over 13 amino acids. Germline-derived CDR1 and CDR2 are SGHTA and FQGNSA. As DNA, the CDR3 is TGTGCCAGCAGCTTAGCCCTCTCATTCGAGCAGTACTTC. Translating gives CASSLALSFEQYF.

This clonotype showed up many times. The chain joins TRBV9 to TRBJ1-6, with D unresolved. Trimming took 5 bases from V and 8 from J, leaving 17 bases between them. CDR3 size: 15 residues. Germline V gene sequence: CDR1 SGDLS, CDR2 YYNGEE. CDR3 sequence reads: CASSRMSVADSPLHF. CDR3 DNA sequence: TGTGCCAGCAGTAGGATGAGTGTGGCGGATTCACCCCTCCACTTT.

About this clonotype: A single base is all that separates this from a far larger clone, so a read error is likely. The chain joins TRBV7-2 to TRBJ2-3; D gene ambiguous. Per the germline V gene, CDR1 is SGHTA and CDR2 is FQGNSA. The CDR3 has 12 amino acids. This chain's CDR3 is CASSSFTNTQYF. For the CDR3, the DNA is TGTGCCAGCAGCTCCTTCACAAATACGCAGTATTTT. The full variable domain, its missing parts supplied by reference TRBV7-2 and TRBJ2-3, is GAGVSQSPSNKVTEKGKDVELRCDPISGHTALYWYRQSLGQGLEFLIYFQGNSAPDKSGLPSDRFSAERTGGSVSTLTIQRTQQEDSAVYLCASSSFTNTQYFGPGTRLTVL.

The chain joins TRBV6-1 to TRBJ1-1; no clear D gene. Trimming took 3 bases from V and 3 from J, leaving 2 bases between them. The CDR3 is made up of 11 amino acids. CDR1 is MNHNS and CDR2 is SASEGT in the germline V gene. The CDR3 region has the DNA TGTGCCAGCAGTGACTACACTGAAGCTTTCTTT. Its protein is CASSDYTEAFF.

This clonotype occurred many times. The gene calls are TRBV12-3 or TRBV12-4 and TRBJ1-1; 7 bases agree with TRBD1. Losses at the gene ends were 6 bases for V and 10 bases for J; bases not matched to a gene: 8. The CDR3 extends over 12 amino acids. CDR3 residues: CASSPRSGGAFF. The CDR3 region has the DNA TGTGCCAGCAGCCCTAGGTCAGGGGGAGCTTTCTTT.

The table lists this clonotype with many counts. The chain uses TRBV5-1 and TRBJ2-5; D uncertain. The germline V gene has CDR1 SGHRS and CDR2 YFSETQ. Trimming shortened V by 0 bases and J by 3 bases, and 12 bases separated the two germline ends. The CDR3 contains 15 residues. CDR3 protein: CASSLVYRREETQYF. As DNA, the CDR3 is TGCGCCAGCAGCTTGGTTTACCGGAGAGAAGAGACCCAGTACTTC.

V usage is TRBV11-2 and J usage is TRBJ2-7; 10 bases line up with TRBD1. Per germline, CDR1 SGHAT and CDR2 FQNNGV. J gave up 5 bases and V 5 bases, and 3 bases lay outside the gene matches. The CDR3 loop spans 13 amino acids. CDR3 in DNA: TGTGCCAGCAGCGACGGGACAGGGGACGAGCAGTACTTC. Protein sequence: CASSDGTGDEQYF.